Listed below are T cell receptor beta chains from one sample, sequenced in a study of cytomegalovirus exposure and HLA in healthy donors. Sequencing was performed with immunoSEQ multiplex PCR; in TCRdb, only in-frame clones are kept and a portion is missing. The table has roughly 180,000 clones, 76% seen once. Sample: PBMCs. The receptors stem from a man between 18 and 35 years old in good health and CMV-seronegative. The conserved cysteine and the conserved F or W are not part of the CDR3 here.

j_call v_call cdr3_aa
TRBJ2-3 TRBV6-1 ASNPGQGVDTQY
TRBJ2-5 TRBV5-6 ASSTQHGTQETQY
TRBJ1-4 TRBV28 ASSLYVGTGKNEKLF
TRBJ2-7 TRBV6-5 ASRPTGFTEQY
TRBJ2-1 TRBV7-9 ASSLVVQYNEQF
TRBJ2-7 TRBV30 AWGRSASGRDEQY
TRBJ1-6 TRBV9 ASSVATGNSPLH
TRBJ2-1 TRBV29-1 SGRTGGAMNEQF
TRBJ1-5 TRBV9 ASSVGVGVQPQH
TRBJ1-1 TRBV30 ASRGAEAF
TRBJ2-6 TRBV29-1 SVQAGANVLT
TRBJ2-7 TRBV7-9 ASSSDSNYEQY
TRBJ2-2 TRBV6-5 ASSPQGGGELF
TRBJ1-1 TRBV5-1 ASSSGQANTEAF
TRBJ1-2 TRBV6-5 ASSYAFVGGYT
TRBJ2-3 TRBV6-1 ASSGSPSTDTQY
TRBJ2-7 TRBV5-4 ASSSKTGRYEQY
TRBJ1-1 TRBV7-9 ASTSLVMNTEAF
TRBJ2-5 TRBV7-9 ASSRPERTSGETQY
TRBJ1-5 TRBV27 ASSLGTGGNQPQH
TRBJ1-2 TRBV7-8 ASSLGRQWVYGYT
TRBJ2-1 TRBV10-3 ASTSARSLSGDSYNEQF
TRBJ1-1 TRBV6-5 ASRTPGLNTEAF
TRBJ2-4 TRBV10-2 ASSESLRVILAKNIQY
TRBJ1-4 TRBV6-5 ATKRGAANEKLF
TRBJ1-2 TRBV28 ASNAPGQNYGYT
TRBJ2-1 TRBV7-8 ASSVTSNEQF
TRBJ2-5 TRBV27 ASSQIAGRDGEQY
TRBJ2-1 TRBV7-3 ASSLLERGGSEQF
TRBJ1-1 TRBV27 ASSLIGQREAF
TRBJ1-1 TRBV19 ASSRNRGGTEAF
TRBJ1-2 TRBV5-4 ASSLGGGTGGNVGDYGYT
TRBJ1-5 TRBV6-1 ASSGDTSNQPQH
TRBJ2-5 TRBV7-2 ASSSTDRTQY
TRBJ1-4 TRBV27 ASSIRQGRGEKLF
TRBJ2-5 TRBV7-8 ASSPGLAGVETQY
TRBJ2-7 TRBV9 ASSPGHAEPYEQY
TRBJ1-3 TRBV7-3 ASSLRGLDSGNTIY
TRBJ2-5 TRBV5-8 ASSLGEVSGETQY
TRBJ2-5 TRBV18 ASSPTSGSWQTQY
TRBJ2-7 TRBV19 ASSVSGETYEQY
TRBJ2-3 TRBV15 ATSRDGSGYTDTQY
TRBJ2-2 TRBV11-3 ASSLGGGAETGELF
TRBJ2-7 TRBV6-6 ASNRGKYEQY
TRBJ1-1 TRBV6-1 ASSEFPGTAMNTEAF
TRBJ2-7 TRBV28 ASSFVIVGHEQY
TRBJ1-2 TRBV28 ASSFAGDNYGYT
TRBJ2-7 TRBV30 AWSVSRSYEQY
TRBJ1-1 TRBV5-8 ASSTWGGVDTEAF
TRBJ2-2 TRBV7-9 SSSLLGTGDTGELF
TRBJ2-1 TRBV5-4 ASSLAGVFNNEQF
TRBJ1-1 TRBV19 ASKLGAGNTEAF